At least ten counts were recorded for the clone carrying this T cell receptor beta chain. The data stem from a study of cytomegalovirus exposure and HLA in healthy donors. The PCR employed 60 Vbeta primers together with 13 Jbeta primers. TCRdb's copy holds only in-frame clones and misses some; the assay was immunoSEQ multiplex PCR. The repertoire holds about 67,000 clones, about 65% seen once, with approximately 2.1% in the top ten. Sequencing was performed on PBMCs. The TCR originated in a woman aged 25 to 39 in good health and CMV-seronegative.

CDR3 sequence (DNA): TGTGCCAGCAGCGACTACAGGGGGCCAGCAAACACCATATATTTT. This translates into CASSDYRGPANTIYF. The genes are TRBV5-6 and TRBJ1-3, with 9 bases lining up with TRBD1. The germline gives CDR1 SGHDT, CDR2 YYEEEE. Trimming removed 4 bases from V and 6 bases from J; junction bases left unmatched: 8. The CDR3 is 15 residues long.